This TCR beta chain is from a study of cytomegalovirus exposure and HLA in healthy donors. There were likely unrecorded immune exposures, though donors were nominally healthy when sampled. The PCR made use of 60 Vbeta and 13 Jbeta primers. Produced via immunoSEQ multiplex PCR; TCRdb's table is partial and in-frame only. Among 200,000 or so clones, roughly 84% were seen once, and the ten largest hold roughly 0.66%. After removal of 4 bases from V and 1 base from J, the junction contained 3 bases not matched to a gene. Germline lookup yields CDR1 MNHNS and CDR2 SASEGT. The CDR3 extends over 16 amino acids.

The sequenced sample was PBMCs. This TCR was recovered from a boy aged 2-9 years in good health and CMV-seronegative. This chain joins TRBV6-1 and TRBJ2-3; 12 nucleotides line up with TRBD2. CDR3 DNA sequence: TGTGCCAGCAGTGTCCGACTAGCGGGGGGCACAGATACGCAGTATTTT. Residues: CASSVRLAGGTDTQYF.